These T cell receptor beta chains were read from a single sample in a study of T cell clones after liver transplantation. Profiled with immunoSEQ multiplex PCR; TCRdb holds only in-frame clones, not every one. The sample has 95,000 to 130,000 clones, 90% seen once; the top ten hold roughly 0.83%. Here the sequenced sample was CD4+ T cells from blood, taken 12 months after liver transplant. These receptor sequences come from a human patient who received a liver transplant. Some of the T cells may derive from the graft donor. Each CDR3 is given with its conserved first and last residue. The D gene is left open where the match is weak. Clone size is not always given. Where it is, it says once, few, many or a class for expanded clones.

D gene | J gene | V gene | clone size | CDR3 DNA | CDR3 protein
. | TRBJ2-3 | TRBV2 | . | TGTGCCAGCAGTGAACTTGGCAACCTACCCACAGATACGCAGTATTTT | CASSELGNLPTDTQYF
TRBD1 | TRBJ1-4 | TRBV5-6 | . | TGTGCCAGCAGCACACCGGGACAGGGTAATGAAAAACTGTTTTTT | CASSTPGQGNEKLFF
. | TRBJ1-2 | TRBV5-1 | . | TGCGCCAGCAGCTTTCAGGGGCAGATCGCTAAGGGCTACACCTTC | CASSFQGQIAKGYTF
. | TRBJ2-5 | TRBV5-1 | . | TGCGCCAGCAGCTTGCAGGCTAGCATGGAGACCCAGTACTTC | CASSLQASMETQYF
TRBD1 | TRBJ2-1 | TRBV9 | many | TGTGCCAGCGGCCCGACAGGGACCAATGAGCAGTTCTTC | CASGPTGTNEQFF
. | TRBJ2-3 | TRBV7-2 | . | TGTGCCAGCAGCTTAGTCGAGTCCACCGATACGCAGTATTTT | CASSLVESTDTQYF
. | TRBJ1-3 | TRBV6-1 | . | TGTGCCAGCAGTGAAAGGGGGATCTCTGGAAACACCATATATTTT | CASSERGISGNTIYF
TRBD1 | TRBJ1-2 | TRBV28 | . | TGTGCCAGCAGTTTAGGGTTACAGGGGAGTAGCTACACCTTC | CASSLGLQGSSYTF
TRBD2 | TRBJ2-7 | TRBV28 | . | TGTGCCAGCAGTTTAGTCCCTAGCGGGAGAGACGAGCAGTACTTC | CASSLVPSGRDEQYF
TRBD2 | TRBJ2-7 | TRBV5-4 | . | TGTGCCAGCAGCTTGGAGGGACTAGCGGGACAGCAGTACTTC | CASSLEGLAGQQYF
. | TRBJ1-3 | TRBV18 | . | TGTGCCAGCTCACCCACCCAGGGGTCGGGAAACACCATATATTTT | CASSPTQGSGNTIYF
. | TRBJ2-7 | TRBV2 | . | TGTGCCAGCAGCTTACAGGATTCCACCTACGAGCAGTACTTC | CASSLQDSTYEQYF
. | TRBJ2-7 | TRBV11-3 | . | TGTGCCAGCAGCCCAGCCGGCCTGAAGGGGCAGTACTTC | CASSPAGLKGQYF
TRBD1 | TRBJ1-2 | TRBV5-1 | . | TGCGCCAGCAGCCGGGGACAGGGGGACTATGGCTACACCTTC | CASSRGQGDYGYTF
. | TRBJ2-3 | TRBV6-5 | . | TGTGCCAGCAGTTTCCAGTCATGGACAGATACGCAGTATTTT | CASSFQSWTDTQYF
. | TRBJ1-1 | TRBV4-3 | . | TGCGCCAGCAGCCAAGATGCAGGGGACTGGCAGATGAACACTGAAGCTTTCTTT | CASSQDAGDWQMNTEAFF
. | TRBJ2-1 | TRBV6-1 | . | TGTGCCGTACAAGACACCCCTCTGAGGAAGGAGCAGTTCTTC | CAVQDTPLRKEQFF
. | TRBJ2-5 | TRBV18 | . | TGTGCCAGCTCACCCTCAACAGGGATCCAAGAGACCCAGTACTTC | CASSPSTGIQETQYF
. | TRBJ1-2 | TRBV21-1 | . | TGTGCCAGCAGCAAAGTAGGCGGACTTAACTATGGCTACACCTTC | CASSKVGGLNYGYTF
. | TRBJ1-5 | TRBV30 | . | TGTGCCTGGAACGAGGGAGCCTCCTCCCAGCATTTT | CAWNEGASSQHF
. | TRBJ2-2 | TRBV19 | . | TGTGCCAGTTGTATCCACCCGGAGCTGTTTTTT | CASCIHPELFF
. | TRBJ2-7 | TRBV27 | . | TGTGCCAGCAAAGGCAGCGGCCAATCCTACGAGCAGTACTTC | CASKGSGQSYEQYF
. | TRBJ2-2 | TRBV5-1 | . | TGCGCCAGCAGCTGGGACTCTGCCGGGGAGCTGTTTTTT | CASSWDSAGELFF
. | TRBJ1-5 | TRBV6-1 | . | TGTGCCAGCACCGGGAAGACCAATCAGCCCCAGCATTTT | CASTGKTNQPQHF
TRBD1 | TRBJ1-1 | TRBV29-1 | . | TGCAGCGTAACCGGGACAGGGGGCACTGAAGCTTTCTTT | CSVTGTGGTEAFF
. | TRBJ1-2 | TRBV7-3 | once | TGTGCCAGCAGCTCCGACCCCGGGATTGAAGCCTCCGGCTACACCTTC | CASSSDPGIEASGYTF
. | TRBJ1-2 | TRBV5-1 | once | TGCGCCAGCAGCTTGGGTCCGGGCGACTATGGCTACACCTTC | CASSLGPGDYGYTF
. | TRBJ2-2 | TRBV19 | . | TGTGCCAGTAGTATAGGTATCTCGAACTTGAACACCGGGGAGCTGTTTTTT | CASSIGISNLNTGELFF
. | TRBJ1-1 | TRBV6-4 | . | TGTGCCAGCAGGGGGACGCAGAACACTGAAGCTTTCTTT | CASRGTQNTEAFF
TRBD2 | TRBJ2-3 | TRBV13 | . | TGTGCCAGCAGCTTAGGATTTGGCGGGAGAAGCGATACGCAGTATTTT | CASSLGFGGRSDTQYF